This entry describes one T cell receptor (beta chain). This CDR3 spans 14 amino acids. V was trimmed by 6 bases and J by 0 bases, leaving 12 bases between them. The V gene's germline CDR1 is MNHEY and CDR2 SMNVEV (reference sequence). This sample is drawn from a study of blood T cell repertoires in COVID-19. Some clones are missing from TCRdb's copy, which holds only in-frame ones; the method was immunoSEQ multiplex PCR. The sample gives tens of thousands of clones, around 89% of which show up once; 15% to 20% is in the top ten. The sequenced material came from peripheral blood. The sequence derives from a woman aged 55-75 years with COVID-19, enrolled during active disease. The chain links TRBV27 to TRBJ2-7; D call uncertain. This CDR3 reads CASRNSLVSYEQYF. Here the CDR3 DNA reads TGTGCCAGCAGAAACTCCCTGGTCTCCTACGAGCAGTACTTC.